This T cell receptor beta chain was sequenced in a study of blood T cells in healthy people across ages (dated by TCRdb to the mid-2010s). Background for the entire study: In model experiments, roughly one uniquely barcoded TCR beta cDNA molecule per two T cells was captured by template switching. Age-related changes in TCR beta repertoire diversity were measured in the study by deep sequencing normalized with unique cDNA molecular identifiers. The donors were split into four age groups: young (average around 15 years), middle-aged (over 35), aged (over 55) and long-lived (approximately 80). To avoid experimental bias, donors of different ages were distributed randomly across sequencing lanes. Two additional independent replicas of 1 million unique cDNA reads from the same blood draw were analyzed for two donors (one aged 18 to 29 and one aged 80 or older). Results and caveats for the whole study, not just this receptor: Estimates of total diversity based on one million sequenced T cells were considered lower bounds and underestimates. Donor CMV infection status was unknown, potentially confounding age-related changes in expanded clonotypes. As age increased, observed TCR beta diversity per million T cells dropped in a roughly linear way, and a significant reduction was already evident by age 40. The percentage of naive T cells measured by flow cytometry correlated strongly with observed TCR beta diversity. Compared with the aged group, the long-lived group had more naive CD4+ T cells, fewer expanded clones and increased TCR diversity, a pattern suggesting age selection. Because profiling used bulk unsorted PBMCs, naive and antigen-experienced compartments could not be compared conclusively.

The donors were under 40 Caucasian individuals from Russia, aged 6 to 90 years, who were systemically healthy. Around 10 milliliters of peripheral blood were collected from each donor into EDTA-treated Vacutainer tubes. PBMCs were isolated by Ficoll-Paque density-gradient centrifugation, with at least 6 million obtained per sample. Total RNA, at least 5 micrograms per sample, was extracted from PBMCs with Trizol reagent. For every donor, an aliquot of PBMCs went through flow cytometry to measure the percentages of naive CD45RAhigh/CD27high T cells. The library was generated by 5' RACE. The data were produced on an Illumina HiSeq 2500. The second PCR ran for roughly 7 to 12 cycles and used a J-beta primer mix along with a sample-barcoded 5' primer. Each TCR beta cDNA molecule received a unique molecular identifier from a template-switch 5' adaptor carrying 12 random nucleotides. Each sample yielded at least 2.5 million CDR3-containing paired-end reads. First-strand cDNA was synthesized from all RNA with the Mint cDNA synthesis kit, primed by a TRBC-specific oligonucleotide. All cDNA was treated with uracil-DNA glycosylase and then went through a first 18-cycle PCR with the universal primers M1SS and BC2_uni_R. The authors' pipeline ran thus. For normalization, 1 million high-quality reads were randomly selected from each sample, with every read carrying a distinct molecular identifier. Reads sharing molecular identifiers were discarded rather than binned into consensus sequences. CDR3 identification, clonotype clustering and error correction used MiTCR with a Q25 quality threshold and the strictest error-elimination algorithm. A nonparametric unseen species model with Euler transformation was used to estimate lower-bound total TCR beta diversity. Clones were called with MiXCR by TCRdb after fastp trimmed the public reads at Q25, and only in-frame beta chains were retained. Entries are consolidated by CDR3 protein sequence, retaining the most common genes and DNA. The V and J calls and clone size are TCRdb's, not the authors'. Here the sample has approximately 1.5 million distinct CDR3 sequences; less than 45% occur a single time. Of the sample, about 3.8% is held by the ten largest clones.

Per the germline V gene, MGHRA is the CDR1 and YSYEKL is the CDR2. Measured from the cysteine to the phenylalanine, the CDR3 is 14 residues long. The entry retains the CDR3 DNA only, 42 bases that are in frame from base 1. For this chain, trimming is 0 bases at the V end and 5 bases at the J end, and the number of junction bases without a gene match is 2. This clonotype was observed a handful of times. The specificity of this receptor is unknown. Qualities for individual bases were not recorded, and no much larger clone is one base off. The V gene is TRBV4-1 and the J gene is TRBJ2-3; 7 bases in the middle match TRBD1. Sequenced input: blood. This TCR was recovered from a woman younger than 35 in good health. The nucleotide sequence is TGCGCCAGCAGCCAAGATCACAGGGGAGATACGCAGTATTTT. This gives the protein CASSQDHRGDTQYF.